The 18 T cell receptor beta chains in this list originate from one sample, sequenced in a study of cytomegalovirus exposure and HLA in healthy donors. Primers for the PCR totalled 60 Vbeta and 13 Jbeta. Clones were sequenced by immunoSEQ multiplex PCR, and TCRdb holds only the in-frame ones, with some missing. Among some 150,000 clones, about four fifths were seen once, and the ten largest hold around 4.7%. Source material: PBMCs. The receptors derive from a woman aged 18-30 years in good health and CMV-seropositive.

The V and J genes are TRBV9 and TRBJ2-5; 8 nucleotides match TRBD2. From germline, CDR1 is SGDLS and CDR2 YYNGEE. This CDR3 is built from 15 residues. V shed 7 bases and J 2 bases; nucleotides not matched to a gene: 10. The CDR3 DNA reads as TGTGCCAGCGCCCTAGGCGGCGGGGGGCAAGAGACCCAGTACTTC. Protein sequence: CASALGGGGQETQYF.

Written as DNA, the CDR3 is TGTGCCAGCAAGACAGGGGGCGTGGAGACCCAGTACTTC. It translates to CASKTGGVETQYF. The rearrangement joins TRBV5-4 to TRBJ2-5; 10 nucleotides agree with TRBD1. This CDR3 comprises 13 residues. After removal of 6 bases from V and 5 bases from J, the junction contained 4 bases not matched to a gene. Germline CDR1 and CDR2: SGHNT and YYREEE (reference sequence).

The V and J genes are TRBV9 and TRBJ2-2; a weak D match, TRBD1 (6 bases). V lost 0 bases, J lost 3 bases, and 15 bases lay in between. There are 17 residues in the CDR3. Germline V lookup: CDR1 SGDLS, CDR2 YYNGEE. CDR3 sequence reads: CASSVDKQGRDTGELFF. The DNA for the CDR3 is TGTGCCAGCAGCGTAGACAAACAGGGCAGGGACACCGGGGAGCTGTTTTTT.

V and J are TRBV2 and TRBJ2-2; D is unclear. Trimming removed 6 bases at V and 6 bases at J, with 8 bases between. This CDR3 region has 12 residues. Germline loops: CDR1 SNHLY, CDR2 FYNNEI. The CDR3 reads CASRVYSGELFF. The DNA of the CDR3 is TGTGCCAGCAGGGTCTATTCCGGGGAGCTGTTTTTT.

The gene calls are TRBV9 and TRBJ2-2, with 8 bases that match TRBD2. The trim removed 3 bases at V and 7 bases at J, leaving 11 bases unmatched. The CDR3 totals 16 residues. In germline, CDR1 is SGDLS, CDR2 YYNGEE. CDR3 loop: CASSAETGGRFGELFF. CDR3 sequence (DNA): TGTGCCAGCAGCGCTGAAACGGGGGGGCGTTTCGGGGAGCTGTTTTTT. The variable domain in full, with the rest retrieved from reference TRBV9 and TRBJ2-2, is DSGVTQTPKHLITATGQRVTLRCSPRSGDLSVYWYQQSLDQGLQFLIQYYNGEERAKGNILERFSAQQFPDLHSELNLSSLELGDSALYFCASSAETGGRFGELFFGEGSRLTVL.

The count of this clone is one. The chain has TRBV5-1 and TRBJ1-3; the match to TRBD1 covers 10 bases. Trimming cost V 4 bases and J 11 bases; bases outside gene matches: 12. The V gene's germline CDR1 is SGHRS and CDR2 YFSETQ. The CDR3 spans 15 residues. The CDR3 region is CASSAVPGQGIPIYF. CDR3 nucleotides: TGCGCCAGCAGCGCGGTCCCGGGACAGGGGATCCCCATATATTTT.

The J gene is TRBJ2-7, the V gene TRBV6-5, with 10 bases that match TRBD2. J lost 7 bases, V lost 4 bases, and 7 bases had no gene match. This CDR3 region has 14 residues. From germline, CDR1 is MNHEY and CDR2 SVGAGI. In DNA form, the CDR3 reads TGTGCCAGCAGTTCGCTAGCGGGGGAAGGGGAGCAGTACTTC. Translating gives CASSSLAGEGEQYF.

The chain is built from TRBV6-6 and TRBJ1-4, with TRBD1 matching over 10 bases. The V and J ends lost 4 bases and 10 bases, in that order; junction bases with no gene match: 12. From germline, CDR1 is MNHNY and CDR2 SVGAGI (reference sequence). The CDR3 sequence is 16 residues long. The CDR3 sequence: CASSSTRQGASGKLFF. The CDR3 DNA sequence: TGTGCCAGCAGTTCAACCAGACAGGGGGCGTCGGGAAAACTGTTTTTT.

V gene TRBV6-5 combines with J gene TRBJ2-1; 7 bases are a match to TRBD2. The germline V gene has CDR1 MNHEY and CDR2 SVGAGI. The ends lost 6 bases at V and 7 bases at J; junction bases unmatched: 9. This CDR3 contains 14 residues. This CDR3 reads CASSPSGGWNEQFF. The CDR3 nucleotides read TGTGCCAGCAGCCCTAGCGGCGGGTGGAATGAGCAGTTCTTC.

The rearrangement links TRBV29-1 to TRBJ2-1; the D gene is possibly TRBD2 (6 bases). The V end lost 7 bases, the J end lost 5 bases, and 15 bases lay between the germline ends. Germline values: CDR1 SQVTM, CDR2 ANQGSEA. The CDR3 spans 13 residues. CDR3 nucleotides: TGCAGCGGGGTAGCGGCCGATAACAATGAGCAGTTCTTC. It yields the protein CSGVAADNNEQFF.

The gene calls are TRBV4-2 and TRBJ2-2, with D tentatively TRBD2 (5 bases). The CDR3 is 17 amino acids. Germline lookup yields CDR1 LGHNA and CDR2 YNFKEQ. V lost 5 bases and J 2 bases, leaving 18 bases between the germline ends. DNA for the CDR3: TGTGCCAGCAGCGACCGTGGACTTCCCAATAACACCGGGGAGCTGTTTTTT. As protein: CASSDRGLPNNTGELFF.

The chain couples TRBV28 to TRBJ1-5; D call uncertain. Germline values: CDR1 MDHEN, CDR2 SYDVKM. This CDR3 is 12 amino acids long. Trimming removed 6 bases at V and 15 bases at J, with 18 bases between. CDR3 in DNA: TGTGCCAGCAGATCAGCCCGGTGGAGGGCGCATTTT. This encodes CASRSARWRAHF.

V usage is TRBV9 and J usage is TRBJ1-4; D is uncertain. This CDR3 contains 15 residues. Deletions cut 3 bases from V and 3 bases from J, with 12 bases between. Germline V gene lookup returns CDR1 SGDLS and CDR2 YYNGEE. CDR3 nucleotides: TGTGCCAGCAGCGCCGTAGGCGGGTCTAATGAAAAACTGTTTTTT. It yields the protein CASSAVGGSNEKLFF. Using reference TRBV9 and TRBJ1-4 for the parts outside the CDR3, the full variable domain is DSGVTQTPKHLITATGQRVTLRCSPRSGDLSVYWYQQSLDQGLQFLIQYYNGEERAKGNILERFSAQQFPDLHSELNLSSLELGDSALYFCASSAVGGSNEKLFFGSGTQLSVL.

The rearrangement joins TRBV28 to TRBJ2-1, with TRBD2 identical over 16 bases. The V gene end was trimmed by 4 bases and the J gene end by 9 bases; junction bases not matched to a gene: 3. Germline CDR1 MDHEN, CDR2 SYDVKM. The CDR3 covers 15 residues. The CDR3 DNA reads TGTGCCAGCAGTTACGGGACTAGCGGGGGGGGTGAGCAGTTCTTC. It translates to CASSYGTSGGGEQFF. Combining the CDR3 with reference TRBV28 and TRBJ2-1 gives the whole variable domain DVKVTQSSRYLVKRTGEKVFLECVQDMDHENMFWYRQDPGLGLRLIYFSYDVKMKEKGDIPEGYSVSREKKERFSLILESASTNQTSMYLCASSYGTSGGGEQFFGPGTRLTVL.

The chain links TRBV5-1 to TRBJ1-2, with D maybe TRBD1 (6 bases). V gave up 4 bases and J gave up 3 bases, with 13 bases separating them. Germline V gives CDR1 SGHRS, CDR2 YFSETQ. This CDR3 region has 14 residues. The CDR3 DNA reads TGCGCCAGCAGCGTCCGGGACACGGACTATGGCTACACCTTC. Translating gives CASSVRDTDYGYTF.

The rearrangement links TRBV7-9 to TRBJ2-1; 7 bases match TRBD1. The CDR3 contains 12 residues. Trimming at V came to 10 bases and at J to 5 bases, leaving 5 bases not matched to a gene. Germline V gives CDR1 SEHNR, CDR2 FQNEAQ (reference sequence). CDR3 protein: CAIRQGNNEQFF. The CDR3 region has the DNA TGTGCCATAAGACAGGGAAACAATGAGCAGTTCTTC.

V gene TRBV2 combines with J gene TRBJ2-3, with 8 bases lining up with TRBD1. The CDR3 covers 14 residues. Germline lookup yields CDR1 SNHLY and CDR2 FYNNEI. The ends lost 6 bases at V and 6 bases at J; junction bases unmatched: 8. CDR3 sequence (DNA): TGTGCCAGCAGAATTGGACAGGGCAGGGATACGCAGTATTTT. Translated, it gives CASRIGQGRDTQYF.

This clone was recorded only once. The chain is built from TRBV6-5 and TRBJ2-7; D is unresolved. Germline assignment: CDR1 MNHEY and CDR2 SVGAGI. Trimming took 0 bases from V and 3 from J, leaving 15 bases between them. The CDR3 is 16 residues long. The CDR3 region is CASSYSNGGNGYEQYF. The DNA for the CDR3 is TGTGCCAGCAGTTACTCGAACGGCGGCAATGGCTACGAGCAGTACTTC.